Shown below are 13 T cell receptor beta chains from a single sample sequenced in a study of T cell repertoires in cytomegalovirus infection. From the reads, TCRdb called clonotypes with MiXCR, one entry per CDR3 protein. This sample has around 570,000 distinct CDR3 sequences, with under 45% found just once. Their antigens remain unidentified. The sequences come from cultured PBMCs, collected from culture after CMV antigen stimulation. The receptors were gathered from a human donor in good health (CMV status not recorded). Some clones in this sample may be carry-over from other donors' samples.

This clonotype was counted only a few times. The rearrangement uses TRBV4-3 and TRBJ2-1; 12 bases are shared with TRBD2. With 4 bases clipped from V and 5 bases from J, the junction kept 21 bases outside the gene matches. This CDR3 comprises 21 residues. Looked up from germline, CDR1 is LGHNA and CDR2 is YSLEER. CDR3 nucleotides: TGCGCCAGCAGCCTTCAAGACTTCCCTAGCGGGAGGGGGGCGGGGAACAATGAGCAGTTCTTC. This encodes CASSLQDFPSGRGAGNNEQFF.

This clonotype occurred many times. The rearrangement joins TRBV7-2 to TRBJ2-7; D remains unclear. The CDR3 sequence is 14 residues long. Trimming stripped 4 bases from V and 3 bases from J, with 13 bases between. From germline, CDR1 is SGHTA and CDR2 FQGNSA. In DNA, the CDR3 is TGTGCCAGCAGCTCTAGAACTTACAGCTACGAGCAGTACTTC. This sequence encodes CASSSRTYSYEQYF. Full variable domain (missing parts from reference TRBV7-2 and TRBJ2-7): GAGVSQSPSNKVTEKGKDVELRCDPISGHTALYWYRQSLGQGLEFLIYFQGNSAPDKSGLPSDRFSAERTGGSVSTLTIQRTQQEDSAVYLCASSSRTYSYEQYFGPGTRLTVT.

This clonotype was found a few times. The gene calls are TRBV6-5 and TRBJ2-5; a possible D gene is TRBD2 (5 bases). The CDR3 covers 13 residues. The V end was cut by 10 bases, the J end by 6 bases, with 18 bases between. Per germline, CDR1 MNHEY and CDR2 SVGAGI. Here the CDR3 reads CATATPGVQTQYF. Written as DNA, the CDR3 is TGTGCCACCGCCACCCCCGGGGTCCAGACCCAGTACTTC.

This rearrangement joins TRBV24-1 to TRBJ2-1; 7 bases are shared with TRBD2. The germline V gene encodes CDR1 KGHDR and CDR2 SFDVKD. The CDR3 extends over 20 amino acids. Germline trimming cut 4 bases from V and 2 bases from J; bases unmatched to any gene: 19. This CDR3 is CATSDPLSRSGASTYNEQFF. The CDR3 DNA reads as TGTGCCACCAGTGACCCGCTATCACGGAGCGGGGCGTCCACCTACAATGAGCAGTTCTTC.

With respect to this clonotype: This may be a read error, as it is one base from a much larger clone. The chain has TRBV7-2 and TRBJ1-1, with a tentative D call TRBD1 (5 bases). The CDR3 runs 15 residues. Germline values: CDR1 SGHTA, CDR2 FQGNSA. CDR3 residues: CASSLVTGTNTGAFF. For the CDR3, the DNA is TGTGCCAGCAGCTTAGTAACAGGAACAAACACTGGAGCTTTCTTT. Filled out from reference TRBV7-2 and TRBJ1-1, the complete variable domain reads GAGVSQSPSNKVTEKGKDVELRCDPISGHTALYWYRQSLGQGLEFLIYFQGNSAPDKSGLPSDRFSAERTGGSVSTLTIQRTQQEDSAVYLCASSLVTGTNTGAFFGQGTRLTVV.

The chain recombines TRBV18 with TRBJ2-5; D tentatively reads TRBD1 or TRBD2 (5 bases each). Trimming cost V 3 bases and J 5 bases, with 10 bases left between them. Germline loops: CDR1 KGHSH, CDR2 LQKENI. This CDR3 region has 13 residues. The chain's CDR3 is CASSPRDDETQYF. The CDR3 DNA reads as TGTGCCAGCTCACCCAGGGACGACGAGACCCAGTACTTC.

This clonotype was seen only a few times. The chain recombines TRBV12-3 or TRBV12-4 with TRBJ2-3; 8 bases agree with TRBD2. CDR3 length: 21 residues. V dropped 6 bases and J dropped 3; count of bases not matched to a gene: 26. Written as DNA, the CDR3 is TGTGCCAGCAGCCCCAAACAGAAGCGGGGGATTCCACGACCTTTTACAGATACGCAGTATTTT. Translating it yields CASSPKQKRGIPRPFTDTQYF.

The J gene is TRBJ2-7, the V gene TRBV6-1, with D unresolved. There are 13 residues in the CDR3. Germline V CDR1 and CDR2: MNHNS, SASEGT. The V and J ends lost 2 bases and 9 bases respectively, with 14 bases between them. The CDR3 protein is CASSENDLWRQYF. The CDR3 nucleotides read TGTGCCAGCAGTGAAAATGACCTTTGGCGGCAGTACTTC.

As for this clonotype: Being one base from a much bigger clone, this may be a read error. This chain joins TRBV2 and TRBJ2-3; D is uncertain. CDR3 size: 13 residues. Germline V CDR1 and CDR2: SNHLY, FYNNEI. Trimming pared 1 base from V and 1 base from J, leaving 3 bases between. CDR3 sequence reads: CASSEEGTDTQYF. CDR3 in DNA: TGTGCCAGCAGTGAAGAGGGCACAGATACGCAGTATTTT. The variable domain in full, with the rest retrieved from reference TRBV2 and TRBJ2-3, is EPEVTQTPSHQVTQMGQEVILRCVPISNHLYFYWYRQILGQKVEFLVSFYNNEISEKSEIFDDQFSVERPDGSNFTLKIRSTKLEDSAMYFCASSEEGTDTQYFGPGTRLTVL.

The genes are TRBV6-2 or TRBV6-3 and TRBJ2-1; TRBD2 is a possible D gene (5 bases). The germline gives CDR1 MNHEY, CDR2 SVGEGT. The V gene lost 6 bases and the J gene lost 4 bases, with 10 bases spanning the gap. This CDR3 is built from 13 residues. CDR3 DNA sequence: TGTGCCAGCAGCCCCGGGGAATACAATGAGCAGTTCTTC. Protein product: CASSPGEYNEQFF.

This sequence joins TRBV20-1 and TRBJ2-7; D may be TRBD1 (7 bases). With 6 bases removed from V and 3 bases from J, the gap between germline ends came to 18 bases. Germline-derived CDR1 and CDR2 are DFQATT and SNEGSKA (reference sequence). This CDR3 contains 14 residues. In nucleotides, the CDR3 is TGCAGTGCCAGAACTAGGCAGGGGGGCTACGAGCAGTACTTC. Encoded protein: CSARTRQGGYEQYF.

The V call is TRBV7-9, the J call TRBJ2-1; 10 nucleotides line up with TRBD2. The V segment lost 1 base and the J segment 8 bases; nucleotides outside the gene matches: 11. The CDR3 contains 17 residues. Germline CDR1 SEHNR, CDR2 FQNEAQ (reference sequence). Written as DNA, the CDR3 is TGTGCCAGCAGCTTAGACGCTAGCGGGGGACCCTCCGATGAGCAGTTCTTC. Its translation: CASSLDASGGPSDEQFF.

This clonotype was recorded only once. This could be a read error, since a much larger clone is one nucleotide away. CDR3 coding DNA: TGTGCCAGCACCGGACACATGAACACTGAAGCTTTCTTT. Translated, it gives CASTGHMNTEAFF. The rearrangement uses TRBV27 and TRBJ1-1, with a tentative D call TRBD1 (5 bases). V was cut by 7 bases and J by 0 bases, with 9 bases left in between. Looked up from germline, CDR1 is MNHEY and CDR2 is SMNVEV (reference sequence). The length of the CDR3 is 13 residues.